One sample yielded the 27 T cell receptor beta chains listed below, sequenced in a study of shared clonotypes between healthy human individuals. Only in-frame clones appear in the TCRdb table, and some are missing; sequencing was by immunoSEQ multiplex PCR. Of approximately 1,500,000 clones listed, 95% to 99% were seen once; the top ten hold around 0.47%. Input material: naive CD4+ T cells sorted from blood. The sample's subset: CD45RA+ positively selected. The receptor set was obtained from a man aged 25-45 years in good health.

The rearrangement joins TRBV7-9 to TRBJ1-1; a possible D gene is TRBD1 (6 bases). V gave up 5 bases and J gave up 8 bases, with 18 bases separating them. Per germline, CDR1 SEHNR and CDR2 FQNEAQ (reference sequence). The CDR3 runs to 14 residues. CDR3 sequence: CASSINRQDSEAFF. For the CDR3, the DNA is TGTGCCAGCAGCATAAACAGACAGGACTCCGAAGCTTTCTTT.

The chain employs TRBV7-9 and TRBJ2-3; D not resolved. CDR3 length: 14 amino acids. Trimming cost V 1 base and J 5 bases, with 10 bases left between them. The germline gives CDR1 SEHNR, CDR2 FQNEAQ (reference sequence). Here the CDR3 DNA reads TGTGCCAGCAGCTTAGACAGTCGTATAGATACGCAGTATTTT. This sequence encodes CASSLDSRIDTQYF.

The chain combines TRBV5-1 with TRBJ1-2; 8 bases match TRBD1. CDR3 size: 15 residues. J gave up 5 bases and V 0 bases, and 6 bases lay outside the gene matches. Germline CDR1 is SGHRS and CDR2 is YFSETQ. The CDR3 loop is CASSLDGQGRYGYTF. In DNA, the CDR3 is TGCGCCAGCAGCTTGGATGGACAGGGAAGGTATGGCTACACCTTC.

The rearrangement joins TRBV7-3 to TRBJ2-1, with 7 bases fitting TRBD2. This CDR3 region has 14 residues. The V and J ends lost 4 bases and 9 bases, in that order; junction bases with no gene match: 9. The germline V gene has CDR1 SGHTA and CDR2 FQGTGA. DNA of the CDR3: TGTGCCAGCAGCTCCAGACCAGCGGGAATTGAGCAGTTCTTC. Its protein product is CASSSRPAGIEQFF.

V and J are TRBV5-1 and TRBJ2-1; D remains unclear. CDR1 is SGHRS, CDR2 YFSETQ, per germline. The V and J ends lost 0 bases and 2 bases respectively, with 9 bases between them. This CDR3 has 15 residues. CDR3 coding DNA: TGCGCCAGCAGCTTGGTGGAAGAGACCTACAATGAGCAGTTCTTC. It yields the protein CASSLVEETYNEQFF.

V gene TRBV10-1 combines with J gene TRBJ1-1; possibly TRBD1 for D (5 bases). This CDR3 has 14 amino acids. The V gene lost 4 bases and the J gene lost 6 bases, with 15 bases spanning the gap. Germline values: CDR1 WNHNN, CDR2 SYGVQD (reference sequence). The CDR3 spells CASSVGNWGAEAFF. The CDR3 DNA follows: TGCGCCAGCAGTGTGGGGAATTGGGGGGCTGAAGCTTTCTTT.

This chain uses TRBV5-4 with TRBJ2-3; 9 nucleotides match TRBD1. The V gene end was trimmed by 4 bases and the J gene end by 3 bases; junction bases not matched to a gene: 6. The CDR3 runs 15 residues. CDR1 and CDR2 from the germline V gene are SGHNT and YYREEE (reference sequence). The CDR3 loop is CASSPRQGVTDTQYF. The CDR3, as DNA: TGTGCCAGCAGCCCCAGACAGGGGGTTACAGATACGCAGTATTTT.

This clone was counted once. The rearrangement uses TRBV7-3 and TRBJ2-7, with TRBD2 identical over 7 bases. CDR3 length equals 14 residues. The V gene's germline CDR1 is SGHTA and CDR2 FQGTGA. V dropped 4 bases and J dropped 0; count of bases not matched to a gene: 3. This chain's CDR3 is CASSSSGGSYEQYF. CDR3 sequence (DNA): TGTGCCAGCAGCTCTAGCGGAGGCTCCTACGAGCAGTACTTC.

The chain has TRBV30 and TRBJ2-1; unclear D gene. CDR1 and CDR2 from the germline V gene are GTSNPN and SVGIG (reference sequence). The CDR3 sequence is 13 residues long. V gave up 4 bases and J gave up 0 bases, with 7 bases separating them. CDR3 in DNA: TGTGCCTGGACGAGCAGCTCCTACAATGAGCAGTTCTTC. Translated, it gives CAWTSSSYNEQFF.

The chain joins TRBV7-8 to TRBJ2-1, with D maybe TRBD1 (6 bases). The V end was cut by 5 bases, the J end by 11 bases, with 13 bases between. Germline CDR1 SGHVS, CDR2 FQNEAQ. CDR3 length: 12 residues. The CDR3 spells CASSKDSKQQFF. The DNA of the CDR3 is TGTGCCAGCAGCAAGGACAGCAAACAGCAGTTCTTC.

The genes are TRBV7-3 and TRBJ2-2; D unclear. Per the germline V gene, CDR1 is SGHTA and CDR2 is FQGTGA. Deletions cut 4 bases from V and 3 bases from J, with 9 bases between. This CDR3 is 14 amino acids long. CDR3 nucleotide sequence: TGTGCCAGCAGCTCTCGGGTGTACACCGGGGAGCTGTTTTTT. This gives the protein CASSSRVYTGELFF.

The V and J genes are TRBV7-2 and TRBJ2-2; D might be TRBD1 or TRBD2, each matching 6 bases. This CDR3 contains 13 residues. V shed 11 bases and J shed 4 bases, with 14 bases lying between them. The germline gives CDR1 SGHTA, CDR2 FQGNSA. CDR3 sequence reads: CAQRGVGTGELFF. DNA for the CDR3: TGTGCCCAGAGGGGGGTAGGCACCGGGGAGCTGTTTTTT.

This rearrangement joins TRBV6-6 to TRBJ2-1, with D unresolved. The CDR3 sequence is 15 residues long. The V gene lost 0 bases and the J gene lost 5 bases, with 11 bases spanning the gap. Germline V gene sequence: CDR1 MNHNY, CDR2 SVGAGI (reference sequence). DNA of the CDR3: TGTGCCAGCAGTTACTCCTTTACGCCGGACAATGAGCAGTTCTTC. This encodes CASSYSFTPDNEQFF.

The chain is built from TRBV7-8 and TRBJ2-1; a possible D gene is TRBD2 (5 bases). V shed 2 bases and J shed 10 bases, with 15 bases lying between them. In germline, CDR1 is SGHVS, CDR2 FQNEAQ. CDR3 length: 14 amino acids. As DNA, the CDR3 is TGTGCCAGCAGCTTATCGTCCCCACCGGGAGAGCAGTTCTTC. Translating it yields CASSLSSPPGEQFF.

The chain has TRBV2 and TRBJ2-5; unclear D gene. The germline V gene encodes CDR1 SNHLY and CDR2 FYNNEI. Between the trimmed V and J ends, which lost 2 bases and 1 base, there was a span of 8 bases. The CDR3 is 14 amino acids. CDR3 loop: CASSEITVQETQYF. CDR3 coding DNA: TGTGCCAGCAGTGAAATTACAGTCCAAGAGACCCAGTACTTC. Combining the CDR3 with reference TRBV2 and TRBJ2-5 gives the whole variable domain EPEVTQTPSHQVTQMGQEVILRCVPISNHLYFYWYRQILGQKVEFLVSFYNNEISEKSEIFDDQFSVERPDGSNFTLKIRSTKLEDSAMYFCASSEITVQETQYFGPGTRLLVL.

The chain employs TRBV21-1 and TRBJ1-2; the listed D gene, TRBD1, was not tested against the DNA. TRBV21-1 is recorded as a pseudogene. This CDR3 is built from 16 residues. The CDR3 reads CASSNHPGGVSYGYTF. Written as DNA, the CDR3 is TGTGCCAGCAGCAATCATCCAGGGGGCGTAAGCTATGGCTACACCTTC.

J is TRBJ2-7 and V is TRBV19; the D gene is possibly TRBD2 (6 bases). The length of the CDR3 is 14 residues. Germline CDR1 is LNHDA and CDR2 is SQIVND (reference sequence). V lost 1 base and J 3 bases, leaving 10 bases between the germline ends. The CDR3 coding sequence is TGTGCCAGTAGTATAGCGGGGGATCTCTACGAGCAGTACTTC. Encoded protein: CASSIAGDLYEQYF.

The genes are TRBV5-1 and TRBJ2-4; 8 bases map to TRBD2. V shed 4 bases, J shed 4 bases, and the junction held 13 bases outside the gene matches. The CDR3 contains 17 residues. CDR1 and CDR2 from the germline V gene are SGHRS and YFSETQ. The CDR3 loop reads CASSPSSSGGGKNIQYF. The CDR3 DNA sequence: TGCGCCAGCAGCCCCTCTAGCTCCGGGGGGGGAAAAAACATTCAGTACTTC.

This chain joins TRBV19 and TRBJ2-7, with D perhaps being TRBD1 or TRBD2 (5 bases each). Per germline, CDR1 LNHDA and CDR2 SQIVND (reference sequence). The CDR3 has 15 residues. V was shortened by 4 bases and J by 2 bases, with 15 bases between the two germline ends. This CDR3 is CASSSRPRGPYEQYF. The CDR3, as DNA: TGTGCCAGTAGTAGCCGCCCGAGGGGCCCCTACGAGCAGTACTTC.

V is TRBV7-9 and J is TRBJ2-7; 8 bases fit TRBD2. The CDR3 length is 14 residues. CDR1 and CDR2 (germline): SEHNR, FQNEAQ (reference sequence). V was clipped by 1 base and J by 4 bases; unmatched bases: 3. The CDR3: CASSLGGLGYEQYF. The DNA of the CDR3 is TGTGCCAGCAGCTTAGGGGGACTAGGTTACGAGCAGTACTTC.

This sequence joins TRBV9 and TRBJ1-2; D is uncertain. This CDR3 is built from 14 residues. Trimming cost V 4 bases and J 2 bases, with 12 bases left between them. CDR1 is SGDLS and CDR2 is YYNGEE in the germline V gene. Written as DNA, the CDR3 is TGTGCCAGCAGCCCCCAAGCCCTAAACTATGGCTACACCTTC. It yields the protein CASSPQALNYGYTF.

This sequence joins TRBV4-3 and TRBJ2-7; 12 nucleotides match TRBD2. Per germline, CDR1 LGHNA and CDR2 YSLEER. With V trimmed by 4 bases and J by 2 bases, 6 bases remained unmatched. The CDR3 contains 16 residues. The CDR3 protein is CASSRSGLAGTYEQYF. The CDR3, as DNA: TGCGCCAGCAGCCGGAGCGGACTAGCGGGAACCTACGAGCAGTACTTC.

The chain combines TRBV27 with TRBJ2-2, with TRBD2 matching over 13 bases. This CDR3 is built from 18 residues. With V trimmed by 5 bases and J by 4 bases, 10 bases remained unmatched. Germline-derived CDR1 and CDR2 are MNHEY and SMNVEV (reference sequence). DNA for the CDR3: TGTGCCAGCAGTCCGACCGCACTAGCGGGAGGGCCCACCGGGGAGCTGTTTTTT. Protein sequence: CASSPTALAGGPTGELFF.

The genes are TRBV5-6 and TRBJ2-1; D possibly corresponds to TRBD1 (5 bases). The CDR3 is 14 residues long. V lost 7 bases, J lost 4 bases, and 15 bases lay in between. Germline loops: CDR1 SGHDT, CDR2 YYEEEE. CDR3 loop: CASLGQGFYNEQFF. DNA for the CDR3: TGTGCCAGCCTGGGGCAGGGCTTTTACAATGAGCAGTTCTTC.

This clone has just one count. This sequence joins TRBV28 and TRBJ2-7; possibly TRBD1 for D (5 bases). CDR1 is MDHEN, CDR2 SYDVKM, per germline. V dropped 3 bases and J dropped 9 bases, with 12 bases sitting between them. This CDR3 contains 12 residues. DNA of the CDR3: TGTGCCAGCAGTTTTAGGGGCGCGAGGCAGTACTTC. It encodes CASSFRGARQYF.

This clone was seen only once. The chain joins TRBV18 to TRBJ1-2; weak D call: TRBD1 (6 bases). The CDR3 is 14 amino acids. The V gene's germline CDR1 is KGHSH and CDR2 LQKENI. V dropped 8 bases and J dropped 9 bases, with 22 bases sitting between them. CDR3: CASRLQGLRSRYTF. The CDR3 DNA reads as TGTGCCAGCCGACTCCAGGGGCTCCGCTCTCGCTACACCTTC.

The genes are TRBV5-1 and TRBJ2-3, with no clear D. The CDR3 loop spans 14 amino acids. V dropped 7 bases and J dropped 5 bases, with 17 bases sitting between them. CDR1 is SGHRS and CDR2 is YFSETQ in the germline V gene. The CDR3 spells CASRIGYWKDTQYF. The CDR3 bases are TGCGCCAGCCGAATCGGGTACTGGAAAGATACGCAGTATTTT. The full variable domain, rest sourced from reference TRBV5-1 and TRBJ2-3, is KAGVTQTPRYLIKTRGQQVTLSCSPISGHRSVSWYQQTPGQGLQFLFEYFSETQRNKGNFPGRFSGRQFSNSRSEMNVSTLELGDSALYLCASRIGYWKDTQYFGPGTRLTVL.